These 2 T cell receptor beta chains share one sample of origin, sequenced in a study of CD8 T cells in Susac syndrome. Reverse transcription of about 0.45 to 1 ug RNA was performed with random hexamers. TCRdb reanalysed the immunoSEQ multiplex PCR reads using MiXCR and keeps one entry per CDR3 protein. The table includes around 220,000 distinct CDR3 sequences, approximately 90% detected once. Sequenced sample: CD8+ T cells from PBMCs. The receptors derive from a human donor with multiple sclerosis.

V gene TRBV5-6 combines with J gene TRBJ2-1; 13 bases align to TRBD2. Germline values: CDR1 SGHDT, CDR2 YYEEEE. Trimming at V came to 2 bases and at J to 7 bases, leaving 15 bases not matched to a gene. This CDR3 comprises 19 residues. The CDR3 spells CASSLPGLAGSGPGNEQFF. The CDR3, as DNA: TGTGCCAGCAGCTTACCGGGACTAGCGGGGAGCGGCCCGGGGAATGAGCAGTTCTTC.

The gene calls are TRBV6-2 or TRBV6-3 and TRBJ2-1; 9 bases map to TRBD2. Trimming took 8 bases from V and 4 from J; bases not matched to a gene: 12. Germline V gene lookup returns CDR1 MNHEY and CDR2 SVGEGT. This CDR3 is built from 16 residues. As DNA, the CDR3 is TGTGCCAGCGGGGACCTCGGGACTAGCTTGTACAATGAGCAGTTCTTC. Translated, it gives CASGDLGTSLYNEQFF.